This TCR beta chain was captured in a study of blood T cell repertoires in COVID-19. Across the whole study: T cells, B-cell-depleted T cells, or PBMCs provided the cDNA or gDNA that served as material.

The CDR3 length is 15 residues. Per germline, CDR1 MNHEY and CDR2 SVGAGI. Trimming took off 2 bases at V and 1 base at J, with 11 bases between the two ends. Per the original methods: By means of reference gene primer amplification, nucleated cell counts were estimated. The table came from immunoSEQ multiplex PCR; TCRdb's copy has only in-frame clones and leaves some out. From that table come the V and J calls and clone size; the DNA was used to work out D and trimming. The repertoire has around 170,000 clones, 65% to 90% of them found once; the top ten carry more than 7.5%. The TCR originated in a man in his fifties or sixties with active or convalescent COVID-19. The chain is built from TRBV6-5 and TRBJ1-1; D gene unclear. Specimen: peripheral blood. The chain's CDR3 is CASSYAFGSNTEAFF. The CDR3 DNA reads as TGTGCCAGCAGTTACGCCTTTGGCTCGAACACTGAAGCTTTCTTT.